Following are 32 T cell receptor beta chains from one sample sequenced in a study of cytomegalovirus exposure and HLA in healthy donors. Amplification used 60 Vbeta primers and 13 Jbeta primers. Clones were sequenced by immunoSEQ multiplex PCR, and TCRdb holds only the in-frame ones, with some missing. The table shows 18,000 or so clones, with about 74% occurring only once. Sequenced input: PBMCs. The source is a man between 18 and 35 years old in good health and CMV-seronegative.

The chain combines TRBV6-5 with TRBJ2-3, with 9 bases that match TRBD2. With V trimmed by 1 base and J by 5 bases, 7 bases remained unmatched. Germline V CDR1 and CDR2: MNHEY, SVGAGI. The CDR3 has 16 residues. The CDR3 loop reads CASSYWAGGPVDTQYF. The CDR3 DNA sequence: TGTGCCAGCAGTTACTGGGCGGGAGGGCCAGTAGATACGCAGTATTTT.

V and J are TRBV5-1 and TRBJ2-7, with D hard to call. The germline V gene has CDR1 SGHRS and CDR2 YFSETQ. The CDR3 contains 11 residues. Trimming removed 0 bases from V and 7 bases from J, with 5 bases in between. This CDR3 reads CASSLGAEQYF. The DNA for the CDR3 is TGCGCCAGCAGCTTGGGGGCGGAGCAGTACTTC.

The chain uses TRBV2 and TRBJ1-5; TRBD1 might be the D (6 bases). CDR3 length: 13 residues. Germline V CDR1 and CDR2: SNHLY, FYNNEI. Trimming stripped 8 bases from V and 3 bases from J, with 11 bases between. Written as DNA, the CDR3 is TGTGCCAGCCGGGGGGCTAACAATCAGCCCCAGCATTTT. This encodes CASRGANNQPQHF.

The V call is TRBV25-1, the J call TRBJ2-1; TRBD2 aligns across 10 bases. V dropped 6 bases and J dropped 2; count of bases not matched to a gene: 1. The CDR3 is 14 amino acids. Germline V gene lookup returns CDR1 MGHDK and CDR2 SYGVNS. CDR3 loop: CASRLAGTYNEQFF. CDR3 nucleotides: TGTGCCAGCAGACTAGCGGGAACCTACAATGAGCAGTTCTTC.

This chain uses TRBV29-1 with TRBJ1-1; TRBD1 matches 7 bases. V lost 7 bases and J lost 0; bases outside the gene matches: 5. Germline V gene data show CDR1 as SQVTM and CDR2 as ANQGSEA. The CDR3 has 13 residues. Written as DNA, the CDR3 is TGCAGCGCGACAGGGCTTCTGAACACTGAAGCTTTCTTT. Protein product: CSATGLLNTEAFF.

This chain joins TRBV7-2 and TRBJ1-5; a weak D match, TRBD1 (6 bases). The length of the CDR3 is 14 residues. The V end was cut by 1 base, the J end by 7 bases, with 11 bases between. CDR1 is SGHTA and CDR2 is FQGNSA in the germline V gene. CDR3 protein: CASSLEGGVQPQHF. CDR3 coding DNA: TGTGCCAGCAGCTTAGAAGGGGGAGTCCAGCCCCAGCATTTT.

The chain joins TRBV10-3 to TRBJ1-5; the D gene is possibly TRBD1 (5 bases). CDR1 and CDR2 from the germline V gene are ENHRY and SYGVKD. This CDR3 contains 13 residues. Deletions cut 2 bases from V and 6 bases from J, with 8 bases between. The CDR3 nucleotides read TGTGCCATCAGTGAGACAGGAATTCAGCCCCAGCATTTT. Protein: CAISETGIQPQHF.

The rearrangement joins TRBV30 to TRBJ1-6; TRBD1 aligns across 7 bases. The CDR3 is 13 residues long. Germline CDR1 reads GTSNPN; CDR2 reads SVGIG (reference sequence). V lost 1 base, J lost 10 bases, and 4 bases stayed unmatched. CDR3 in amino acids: CAWSETGTSPLHF. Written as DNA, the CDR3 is TGTGCCTGGAGTGAGACAGGGACCTCACCCCTCCACTTT. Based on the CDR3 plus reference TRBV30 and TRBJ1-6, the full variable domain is SQTIHQWPATLVQPVGSPLSLECTVEGTSNPNLYWYRQAAGRGLQLLFYSVGIGQISSEVPQNLSASRPQDRQFILSSKKLLLSDSGFYLCAWSETGTSPLHFGNGTRLTVT.

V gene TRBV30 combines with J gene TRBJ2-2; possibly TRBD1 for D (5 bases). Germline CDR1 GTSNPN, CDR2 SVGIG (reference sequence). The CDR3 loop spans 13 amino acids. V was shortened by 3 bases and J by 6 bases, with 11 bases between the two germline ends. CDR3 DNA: TGTGCCTGGAGCAGGGATACCCCCGGGGAGCTGTTTTTT. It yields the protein CAWSRDTPGELFF.

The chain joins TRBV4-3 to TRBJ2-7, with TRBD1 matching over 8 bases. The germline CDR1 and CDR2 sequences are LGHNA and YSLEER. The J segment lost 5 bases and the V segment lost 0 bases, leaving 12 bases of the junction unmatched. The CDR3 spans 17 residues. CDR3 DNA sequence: TGCGCCAGCAGCCAAGAACTGGACAGGGCCGAGTGGGACGAGCAGTACTTC. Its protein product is CASSQELDRAEWDEQYF.

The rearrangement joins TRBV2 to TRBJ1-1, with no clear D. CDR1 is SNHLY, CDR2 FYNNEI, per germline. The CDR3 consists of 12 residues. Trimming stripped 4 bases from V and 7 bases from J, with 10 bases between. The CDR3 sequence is CASSVARYEAFF. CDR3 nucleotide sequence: TGTGCCAGCAGTGTCGCCAGGTATGAAGCTTTCTTT.

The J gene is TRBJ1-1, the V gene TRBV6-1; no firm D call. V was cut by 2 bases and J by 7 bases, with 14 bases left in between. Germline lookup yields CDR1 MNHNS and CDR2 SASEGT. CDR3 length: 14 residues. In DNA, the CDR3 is TGTGCCAGCAGTGAACTTTTTTCTGGCAGTGAAGCTTTCTTT. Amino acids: CASSELFSGSEAFF.

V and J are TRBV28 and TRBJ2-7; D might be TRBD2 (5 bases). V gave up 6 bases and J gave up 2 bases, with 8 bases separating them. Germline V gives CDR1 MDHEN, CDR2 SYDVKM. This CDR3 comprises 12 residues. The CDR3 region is CASSKGAYEQYF. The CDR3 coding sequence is TGTGCCAGCAGCAAGGGAGCCTACGAGCAGTACTTC.

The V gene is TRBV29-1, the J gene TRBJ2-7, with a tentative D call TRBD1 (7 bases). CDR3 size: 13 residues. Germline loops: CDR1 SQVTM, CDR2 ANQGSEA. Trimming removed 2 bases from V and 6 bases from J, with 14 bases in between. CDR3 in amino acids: CSVEMTQGGEQYF. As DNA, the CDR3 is TGCAGCGTTGAAATGACCCAGGGGGGCGAGCAGTACTTC.

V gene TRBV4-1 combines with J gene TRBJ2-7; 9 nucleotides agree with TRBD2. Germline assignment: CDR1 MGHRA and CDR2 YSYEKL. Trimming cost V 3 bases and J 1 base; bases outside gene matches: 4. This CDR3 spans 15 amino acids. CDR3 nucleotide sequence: TGCGCCAGCAGCCATCAGACTAGCGGTTCCTACGAGCAGTACTTC. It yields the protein CASSHQTSGSYEQYF.

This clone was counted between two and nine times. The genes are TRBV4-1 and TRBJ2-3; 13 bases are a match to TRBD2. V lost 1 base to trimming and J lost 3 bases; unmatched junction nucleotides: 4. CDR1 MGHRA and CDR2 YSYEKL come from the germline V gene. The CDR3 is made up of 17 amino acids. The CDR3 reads CASSQALAGGPTDTQYF. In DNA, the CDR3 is TGCGCCAGCAGCCAAGCACTAGCGGGAGGGCCAACAGATACGCAGTATTTT.

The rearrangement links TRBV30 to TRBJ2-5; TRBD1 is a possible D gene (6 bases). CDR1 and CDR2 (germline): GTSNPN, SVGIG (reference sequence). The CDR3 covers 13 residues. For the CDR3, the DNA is TGTGCGTCAACCCAGGGGTCGGGGGAGACCCAGTACTTC. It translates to CASTQGSGETQYF.

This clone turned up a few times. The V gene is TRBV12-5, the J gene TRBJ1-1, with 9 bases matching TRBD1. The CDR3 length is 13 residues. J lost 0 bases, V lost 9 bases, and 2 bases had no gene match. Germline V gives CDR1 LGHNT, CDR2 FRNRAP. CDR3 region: CASGQGMNTEAFF. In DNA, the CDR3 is TGTGCTAGCGGACAGGGGATGAACACTGAAGCTTTCTTT. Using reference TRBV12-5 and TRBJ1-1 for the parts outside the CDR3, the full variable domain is DARVTQTPRHKVTEMGQEVTMRCQPILGHNTVFWYRQTMMQGLELLAYFRNRAPLDDSGMPKDRFSAEMPDATLATLKIQPSEPRDSAVYFCASGQGMNTEAFFGQGTRLTVV.

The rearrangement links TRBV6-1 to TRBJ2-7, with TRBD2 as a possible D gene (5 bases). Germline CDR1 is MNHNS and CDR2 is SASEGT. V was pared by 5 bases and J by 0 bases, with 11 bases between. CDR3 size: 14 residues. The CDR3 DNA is TGTGCCAGCAGTCTCCTAGCAGTCTCCTACGAGCAGTACTTC. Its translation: CASSLLAVSYEQYF.

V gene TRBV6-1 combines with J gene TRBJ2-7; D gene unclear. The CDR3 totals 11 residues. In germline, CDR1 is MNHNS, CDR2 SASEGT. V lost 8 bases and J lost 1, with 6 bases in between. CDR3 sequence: CASVFSYEQYF. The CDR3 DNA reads TGTGCCAGCGTCTTTTCCTACGAGCAGTACTTC.

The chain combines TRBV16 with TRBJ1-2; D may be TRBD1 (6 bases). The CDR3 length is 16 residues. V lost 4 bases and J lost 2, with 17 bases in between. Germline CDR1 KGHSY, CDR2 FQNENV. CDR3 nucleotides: TGTGCCAGCAGCCCAGGACAGAGCCTATTCAACTATGGCTACACCTTC. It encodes CASSPGQSLFNYGYTF.

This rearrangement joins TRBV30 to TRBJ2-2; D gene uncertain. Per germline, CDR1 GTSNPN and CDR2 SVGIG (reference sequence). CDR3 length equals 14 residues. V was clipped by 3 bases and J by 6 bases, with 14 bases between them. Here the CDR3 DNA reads TGTGCCTGGAGAAGGTGGGCTGGCGCCGGGGAGCTGTTTTTT. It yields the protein CAWRRWAGAGELFF. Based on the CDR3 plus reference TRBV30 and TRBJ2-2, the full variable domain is SQTIHQWPATLVQPVGSPLSLECTVEGTSNPNLYWYRQAAGRGLQLLFYSVGIGQISSEVPQNLSASRPQDRQFILSSKKLLLSDSGFYLCAWRRWAGAGELFFGEGSRLTVL.

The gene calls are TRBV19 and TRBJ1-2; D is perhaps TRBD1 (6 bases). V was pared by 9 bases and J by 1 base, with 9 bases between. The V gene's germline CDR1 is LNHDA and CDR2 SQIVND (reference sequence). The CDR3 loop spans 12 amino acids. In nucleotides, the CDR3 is TGTGCCAGCGAGGACAGTAACTATGGCTACACCTTC. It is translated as CASEDSNYGYTF.

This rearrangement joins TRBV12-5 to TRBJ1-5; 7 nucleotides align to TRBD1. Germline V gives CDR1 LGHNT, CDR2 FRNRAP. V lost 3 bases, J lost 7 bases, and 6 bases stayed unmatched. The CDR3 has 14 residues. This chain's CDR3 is CASGLQGFGQPQHF. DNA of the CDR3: TGTGCTAGTGGTTTACAGGGGTTCGGGCAGCCCCAGCATTTT.

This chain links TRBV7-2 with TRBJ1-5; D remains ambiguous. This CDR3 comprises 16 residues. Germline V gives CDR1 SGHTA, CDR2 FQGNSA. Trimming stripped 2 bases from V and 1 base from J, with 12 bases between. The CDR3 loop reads CASSLKRSGSNQPQHF. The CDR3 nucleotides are TGTGCCAGCAGCTTAAAGCGCTCGGGGAGCAATCAGCCCCAGCATTTT.

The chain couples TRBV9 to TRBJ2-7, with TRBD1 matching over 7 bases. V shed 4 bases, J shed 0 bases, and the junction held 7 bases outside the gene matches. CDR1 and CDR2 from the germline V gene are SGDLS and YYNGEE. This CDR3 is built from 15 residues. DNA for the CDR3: TGTGCCAGCAGCTCTCAGGGGGAGAGCTCCTACGAGCAGTACTTC. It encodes CASSSQGESSYEQYF.

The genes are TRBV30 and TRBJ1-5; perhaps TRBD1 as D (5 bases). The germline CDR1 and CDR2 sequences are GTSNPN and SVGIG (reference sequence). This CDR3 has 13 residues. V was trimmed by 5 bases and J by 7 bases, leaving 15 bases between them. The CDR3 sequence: CAWSGGDVQPQHF. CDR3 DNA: TGTGCCTGGTCGGGGGGGGATGTCCAGCCCCAGCATTTT.

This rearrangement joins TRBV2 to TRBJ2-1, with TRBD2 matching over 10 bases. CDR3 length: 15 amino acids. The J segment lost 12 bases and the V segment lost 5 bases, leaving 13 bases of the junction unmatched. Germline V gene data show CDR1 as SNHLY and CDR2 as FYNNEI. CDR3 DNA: TGTGCCAGCAGTCCCCCGGGACTAGCGAGGATGGGGCAGTTCTTC. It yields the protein CASSPPGLARMGQFF.

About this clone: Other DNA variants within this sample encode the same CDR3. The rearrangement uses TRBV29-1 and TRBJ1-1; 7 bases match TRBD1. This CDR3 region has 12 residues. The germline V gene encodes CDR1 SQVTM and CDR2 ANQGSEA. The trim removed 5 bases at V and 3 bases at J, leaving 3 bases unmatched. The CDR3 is CSVRQGDTEAFF. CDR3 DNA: TGCAGCGTTCGACAGGGCGACACTGAAGCTTTCTTT.

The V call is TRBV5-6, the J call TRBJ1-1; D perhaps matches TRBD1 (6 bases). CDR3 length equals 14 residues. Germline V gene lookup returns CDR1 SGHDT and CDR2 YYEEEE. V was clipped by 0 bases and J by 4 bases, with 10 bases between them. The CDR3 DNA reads TGTGCCAGCAGCTTGGGCAGGGGATTCACTGAAGCTTTCTTT. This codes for CASSLGRGFTEAFF.

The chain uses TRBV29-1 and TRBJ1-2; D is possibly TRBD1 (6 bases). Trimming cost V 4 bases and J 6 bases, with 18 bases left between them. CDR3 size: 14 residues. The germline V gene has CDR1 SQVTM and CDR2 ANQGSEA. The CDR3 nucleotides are TGCAGCGTTGGAGCGGGGGCAAGTCGAAATGGCTACACCTTC. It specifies CSVGAGASRNGYTF.

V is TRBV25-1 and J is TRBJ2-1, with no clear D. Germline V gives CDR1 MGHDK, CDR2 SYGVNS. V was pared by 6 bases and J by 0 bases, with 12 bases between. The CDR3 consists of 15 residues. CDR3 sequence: CASSPFLSSYNEQFF. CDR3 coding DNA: TGTGCCAGCAGCCCCTTCTTGAGCTCCTACAATGAGCAGTTCTTC.